This TCR beta chain was identified in a study of control samples from healthy donors and cancer patients. Here immunoSEQ multiplex PCR was the method, and the copy in TCRdb shows in-frame clones only, minus some. The data show some 130,000 clones, with 75% to 95% seen just once and roughly 2.7% held by the top ten. This sequence originates from a man in his forties in good health. The sample taken for sequencing was blood.

The CDR3 protein is CASRPNPDRDGYTF. DNA of the CDR3: TGTGCCAGCAGACCTAATCCGGACAGGGATGGCTACACCTTC. This chain uses TRBV6-6 with TRBJ1-2; 8 nucleotides agree with TRBD1. J was trimmed by 6 bases and V by 6 bases; bases with no gene match: 9. Germline V gene lookup returns CDR1 MNHNY and CDR2 SVGAGI (reference sequence). The CDR3 runs 14 residues.